Described below is a single TCR beta chain sequence and its context. Its antigen is as yet unknown. The PCR had 60 Vbeta and 13 Jbeta primers. Here immunoSEQ multiplex PCR was the method, and the copy in TCRdb shows in-frame clones only, minus some. Here the sample spans about 100,000 clones, 84% being singletons. The data stem from a study of cytomegalovirus exposure and HLA in healthy donors. Whole-study context: When 350 to 500 donors were genotyped, around 77% of them were found to fall in the Caucasian-associated ancestry cluster. Study conclusions and caveats: In a later analysis, a genetic analysis reported fewer productive-TCR N-insertions in an Asian-associated ancestry cluster than the cohort average.

This CDR3 comprises 14 residues. Germline V gene lookup returns CDR1 WSHSY and CDR2 SAAADI. Trimming took 6 bases from V and 5 from J; bases not matched to a gene: 8. The sequenced sample consisted of PBMCs. The receptor's source is a woman aged 18-30 years in good health and CMV-seronegative. The chain has TRBV10-2 and TRBJ2-7; 9 bases map to TRBD2. The CDR3 loop is CASRLAGVGNEQYF. For the CDR3, the DNA is TGCGCCAGCAGATTAGCGGGAGTAGGGAACGAGCAGTACTTC.